This TCR beta chain was identified during a study of CXCR3-negative and CXCR3-positive naive CD8 T cells. Germline assignment: CDR1 SGHRS and CDR2 YFSETQ. This CDR3 is built from 16 residues. Researchers prepared the TRB cDNA libraries using 5' RACE with UMI labels. TCRdb derives one entry per CDR3 protein from the 5' RACE reads, leaving out DNA. The listing contains about 6,100 distinct CDR3 sequences. Findings of the study overall: Once cells were cryopreserved, CXCR3 expression went down partly, and most assays used fresh PBMCs. Against CXCR3-negative naive cells, CXCR3-positive naive cells showed more hydrophobic TRB CDR3s. Memory CD8+ T cell repertoires were far less diverse than both naive subsets.

Judged by frequency, this clonotype is medium-sized (0.01 to 0.1%). Its antigen is as yet unknown. Naivety in CD8+ T cells corresponded to a CD45RO-CCR7+CD27+CD95- phenotype. This receptor was obtained from a human donor in good health. Some clones in this sample may be carry-over from other donors' samples. This chain joins TRBV5-1 and TRBJ1-2; with no DNA, the TCRdb D assignment of TRBD1 cannot be verified. Input material: naive CXCR3- CD8+ T cells from blood. Subset of the sample: CD45RO-CCR7+CD27+CD95- naive CD8+ T cells lacking CXCR3 (TNR3-). This chain's CDR3 is CASSPDQGASLYGYTF.